The clone carrying this TCR beta chain was seen a few times. The data were obtained in a study of blood T cell repertoires in COVID-19. Repertoires were generated with immunoSEQ multiplex PCR, while TCRdb's copy carries only in-frame clones and drops some. The table includes about 220,000 clones, 80% to 85% detected once. The length of the CDR3 is 16 residues. The junction had 8 bases not matched to a gene; V was cut back by 5 bases and J by 3 bases. CDR1 is MNHEY, CDR2 SMNVEV, per germline (reference sequence). Sequencing input: peripheral blood. J is TRBJ1-2 and V is TRBV27, with 11 bases aligning to TRBD1. The sequence came from a woman aged 70-85 years with COVID-19, enrolled during active disease. DNA of the CDR3: TGTGCCAGCAGTCTCCGGGACAGGGGGATATACTATGGCTACACCTTC. It codes for CASSLRDRGIYYGYTF.